The entry that follows covers one TCR beta chain sequence. Which antigen it targets is not known. Per-nucleotide qualities are absent, and no much larger clonotype sits a single base away. The data were taken from a study of cytomegalovirus exposure and HLA in healthy donors (dated by TCRdb to the late 2010s). Study-level background: An earlier analysis of a few hundred of the donors reported 276 Gb of sequence data and around 120 million unique TCR beta sequences obtained from about 170 million T cells. About 280 gigabases of sequencing data and tens of millions of unique TCR sequences were included in an early release covering 550 to 650 HLA-typed donors. Among the roughly 400 genotyped donors, about 85% belonged to the genetic ancestry cluster associated with self-reported Caucasian donors. The study was designed to test whether signatures of past pathogen exposure could be identified by cataloging public T cell receptors. The study profiled the T cell repertoires of about 640 subjects by immunosequencing and related them to cytomegalovirus serostatus. A separate validation cohort of about 110 different subjects was used in addition to the approximately 640-subject first cohort. To predict cytomegalovirus infection status, the study brought together high-throughput TCR immunosequencing, statistical association of individual TCRs with disease status, and machine learning. A later analysis re-analyzed previously published TCR beta repertoires from several hundred donors and added high-resolution HLA genotyping to study TCR occurrence patterns. Rather than using new phenotypic data, the later analysis identified candidate immune exposures from TCR beta sequences and from how often those sequences occurred across donors. An earlier analysis of 500 to 650 of the donors applied high-throughput TCR beta sequencing to assess whether each TCR beta V gene segment acted as functional or pseudogenic. Donor age, sex, ethnicity and CMV serostatus were compiled together with the repertoire data. In a later genetic analysis, genome-wide SNP genotypes for about 55% of the roughly 670 donors were used, and that subset was treated as a discovery cohort. All discovery cohort repertoires had been generated using a single sequencing platform. Class I and class II HLA loci were covered by the typing at four-digit resolution. Typing coverage differed by locus: A, B, C, DRB1 and DQB1 were typed in roughly 620-640 donors, DQA1 in 522, DPA1 in roughly 590, and DPB1 in roughly 470. Four or five DR-DQ haplotypes were handled as single units for association and clustering because linkage in the cohort was strong. Among some 400 genotyped donors of the cohort, an average of approximately 240,000 unique TCR beta nucleotide sequences was sequenced per donor, of which 15% to 20% were non-productive. Study-wide conclusions, independent of this receptor: Only TCR beta chains were sequenced in this cohort, and the absence of alpha or paired-chain data limited detectable features. Some IMGT-functional V segments, including TRBV6-2 and TRBV6-3, could not be told apart with the 87-base-pair reads, so those segments were excluded. The earlier analysis of around 600 of the donors excluded seventeen rarely observed V segments, including chromosome 9 orphons, because counts were too low. In a later analysis, TCR association rates were found to vary across HLA loci, with the most associated TCRs seen for DRB1 alleles and the fewest for HLA-C alleles. Compared with the roughly 710-donor mean, donors in an Asian-associated ancestry cluster had fewer N-insertions in productive TCRs, according to a later genetic analysis. According to a later analysis, parvovirus B19, influenza, CMV and Epstein-Barr virus appeared linked to several top co-occurrence clusters. V-gene and J-gene trimming of TCR beta chains was associated with a missense DCLRE1C variant in a later genetic analysis, and the association was replicated in an independent cohort. Immune exposure information for the cohort was limited to CMV serostatus. An earlier analysis of approximately 540 of the donors showed that most TCR beta V segments appeared in productive rearrangements either about 87% or about 30% of the time, which broadly matched IMGT annotations. Because HLA typing was unavailable for some donors at each locus, only the typed subset was used in association tests. In the study, around 150 TCR beta chains were listed as associated with cytomegalovirus. In vitro tests confirmed that a few of the cytomegalovirus-associated TCR beta chains recognize cytomegalovirus antigens. A group of highly shared sequence variants was considered likely to be a technical artifact of the sequencing pipeline. A later analysis found that most CMV-associated TCR beta chains appeared HLA-restricted, with HLA associations seemingly driven largely by CMV exposure. Most TCR sequences were observed very rarely across donors, whereas some public TCRs were present in many individuals. A further reported finding was that TCR beta sequences accurately predicted the HLA-A and HLA-B alleles for most subjects in the first cohort. When HLA alleles, especially DR and DQ, strongly co-occurred, attributing TCR associations to individual alleles was difficult. In a later analysis, about 17,000 TCR beta sequences were associated with specific HLA alleles at a false discovery rate of 0.05. Linkage disequilibrium might explain the correlated functional status among segregating V segments, but an unknown experimental factor could not be excluded. The classifier was reported to diagnose cytomegalovirus status with high specificity and sensitivity in both the original cohort and the validation cohort. In a later analysis, HLA-associated TCR beta chains showed more clonal expansion and lower generation probabilities than non-associated chains that were equally common. Presence/absence analyses assumed roughly uniform sequencing depth across donors, an assumption that may not hold. The authors suggested that the approach could potentially be generalized to other disease states and immunological phenotypes.

V is reduced by 4 bases and J by 4 bases, leaving a spacing of 17 bases between them. CDR1 and CDR2 are drawn from the germline V gene (reference sequence): SGHNT, YYREEE. Reading from cysteine to phenylalanine, the CDR3 counts 15 amino acids. The CDR3 DNA has 45 bases and is translated from base 1. The library was generated by the immunoSEQ multiplex PCR assay. For the multiplex PCR, a mixture combining 60 forward primers for TCR Vbeta segments and 13 reverse primers for TCR Jbeta segments was used. The CDR3 region of rearranged TCR beta genes was amplified from genomic DNA with a multiplex PCR assay. The Illumina HiSeq System was used to sequence the amplified TCR beta libraries as 87-base-pair reads. The original pipeline was this. In a later analysis, tens of millions of unique TCR beta chains were counted across the 500 to 850 repertoires, and some 10 million of these chains were shared by at least two donors. Raw reads were error-corrected and collapsed into unique sequences with a nearest-neighbor algorithm that merged closely related sequences to remove PCR and sequencing errors. Alignment of CDR3 sequences to IMGT reference sequences was used to assign V, D and J gene segments. For a sequence to be retained, a match of at least six nucleotides was required to both a V gene segment and a J gene segment. Rearrangements were classified as productive when the CDR3 lacked stop codons and remained in frame with V and J, and all other rearrangements were classified as non-productive. CDR3 was defined by IMGT convention, running from the second conserved V-encoded cysteine to the conserved J-encoded phenylalanine. In an earlier analysis of more than 550 of the donors, sequences lacking an unambiguous match to a single V gene segment were excluded. In an earlier analysis of more than 500 of the donors, a V segment was called functional when productive rearrangements were above 56.7%, and segregating when the standard deviation between donors exceeded 5%. A statistical classification framework was built for diagnosing cytomegalovirus status from the catalog of TCR beta chain sequences. V and J gene assignment, in a later analysis, came from comparing TCR nucleotide sequences with IMGT/GENE-DB human TR gene sequences. Using the TCRdist pipeline, a later analysis assigned CDR3 sequences along with most-parsimonious VDJ recombination scenarios. In a later analysis, every TCR beta chain was defined by the combination of its CDR3 amino acid sequence and its V-gene family, and reads without a unique V-gene family were dropped. A later analysis removed 592 highly shared, low-generation-probability nucleotide sequences to deal with suspected cross-contamination and a sequencing artifact. A later analysis calculated a clonal expansion index for each public chain from normalized within-repertoire ranks of inferred template counts. A later analysis computed generation probabilities with a VDJ recombination model fitted to out-of-frame rearrangements, and checked the results against IGoR. A later analysis scored TCR-TCR, TCR-HLA and TCR-CMV co-occurrence with hypergeometric tests, applying a repertoire-size bias correction to TCR pairs. A later analysis estimated false discovery rates by permuting HLA or CMV assignments 20 times. In a later analysis, co-occurring TCRs were grouped with DBSCAN, and TCRdist sequence similarity was added when clustering was performed within HLA-allele-positive subsets. Repertoires with fewer than 30,000 or more than 120,000 public chains were left out of co-occurrence clustering, as were five repertoires with anomalous nucleotide sharing. TCRdb obtained this table from immuneACCESS and retained in-frame rearrangements with V and J assigned. These tables miss some clones; where compared with another copy, unresolved V genes account for less than half of the shortfall, and the remainder is unexplained. That table supplies the V and J calls and clone size; D and trimming were determined from the DNA. The sample data list around 120,000 clones, and 55% to 65% of these were observed just once. Of the sample, 7.5% to 9.5% falls within the top ten clones.

In total, fewer than 750 healthy bone marrow donors made up the cohort. At the time of sampling, all cohort members were nominally healthy, though unrecorded immune exposures were likely present. The donor tested CMV seropositive and was one of the 289 seropositive cohort members. A peripheral blood sample was provided by each donor, and peripheral blood mononuclear cells were used for TCR beta sequencing. The Qiagen DNeasy Blood Extraction Kit was used to extract genomic DNA from the blood cell samples. The receptor comes from a woman in her 40s in good health and CMV-seropositive. The chain links TRBV5-4 with TRBJ2-5, and perhaps TRBD1 as D gene, on 5 matching bases. Sequencing used PBMCs. The CDR3 corresponds to CASSPGAGLVETQYF. The DNA sequence is as follows: TGTGCCAGCAGCCCGGGCGCAGGGTTGGTAGAGACCCAGTACTTC.